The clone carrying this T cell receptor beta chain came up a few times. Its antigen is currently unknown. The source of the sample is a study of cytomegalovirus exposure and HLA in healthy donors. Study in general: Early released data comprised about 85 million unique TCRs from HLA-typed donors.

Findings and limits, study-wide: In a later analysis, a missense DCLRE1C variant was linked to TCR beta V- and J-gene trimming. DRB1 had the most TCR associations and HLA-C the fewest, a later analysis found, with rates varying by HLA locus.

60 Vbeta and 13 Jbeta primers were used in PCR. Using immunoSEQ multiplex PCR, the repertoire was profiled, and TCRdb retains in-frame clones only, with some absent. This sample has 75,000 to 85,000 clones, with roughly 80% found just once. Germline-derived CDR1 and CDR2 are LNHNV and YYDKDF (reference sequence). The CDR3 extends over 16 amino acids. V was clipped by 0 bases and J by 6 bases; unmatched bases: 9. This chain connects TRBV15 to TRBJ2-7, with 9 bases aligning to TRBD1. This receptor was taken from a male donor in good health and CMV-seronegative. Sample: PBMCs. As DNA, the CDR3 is TGTGCCACCAGCAGAGATTCAAGAACAGGGGGCCGCGAGCAGTACTTC. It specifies CATSRDSRTGGREQYF.